The 4 T cell receptor beta chains reported below all come from one sample, sequenced in a study of blood T cell repertoires in COVID-19. Repertoires were generated with immunoSEQ multiplex PCR, while TCRdb's copy carries only in-frame clones and drops some. In the table there are some 220,000 clones, 75% to 90% of which are singletons. Sequenced input: PBMCs or T cells enriched from blood (not recorded which). The receptors stem from a woman younger than 35 in a cohort exposed to, infected with or recovered from COVID-19 (not recorded which).

This clone was counted a few times. The chain links TRBV24-1 to TRBJ2-3, with D possibly TRBD2 on 6 matching bases. This CDR3 is built from 16 residues. The germline gives CDR1 KGHDR, CDR2 SFDVKD. V was trimmed by 0 bases and J by 1 base, leaving 10 bases between them. The CDR3 DNA follows: TGTGCCACCAGTGATTTGGAACTAGCCGGCACAGATACGCAGTATTTT. This sequence encodes CATSDLELAGTDTQYF.

The rearrangement joins TRBV5-1 to TRBJ2-5; tentative D call: TRBD1 (5 bases). This CDR3 contains 14 residues. V was pared by 0 bases and J by 5 bases, with 11 bases between. Germline V gives CDR1 SGHRS, CDR2 YFSETQ. In DNA form, the CDR3 reads TGCGCCAGCAGCTTGGAGGGCAAGGGGGAGACCCAGTACTTC. It is translated as CASSLEGKGETQYF. Full variable domain (rest looked up from reference TRBV5-1 and TRBJ2-5): KAGVTQTPRYLIKTRGQQVTLSCSPISGHRSVSWYQQTPGQGLQFLFEYFSETQRNKGNFPGRFSGRQFSNSRSEMNVSTLELGDSALYLCASSLEGKGETQYFGPGTRLLVL.

This chain uses TRBV28 with TRBJ2-2; 9 nucleotides agree with TRBD1. The CDR3 extends over 13 amino acids. The junction had 2 bases not matched to a gene; V was cut back by 8 bases and J by 4 bases. Germline V gene data show CDR1 as MDHEN and CDR2 as SYDVKM. The CDR3 loop reads CASRDRVTGELFF. In DNA form, the CDR3 reads TGTGCCAGCCGGGACAGGGTCACCGGGGAGCTGTTTTTT.

The chain carries TRBV7-9 and TRBJ1-1; D is perhaps TRBD1 (6 bases). V lost 5 bases and J 4 bases, leaving 17 bases between the germline ends. Germline loops: CDR1 SEHNR, CDR2 FQNEAQ (reference sequence). This CDR3 is built from 15 residues. Here the CDR3 reads CASSTTGGGGTEAFF. For the CDR3, the DNA is TGTGCCAGCAGCACCACGGGAGGGGGGGGCACTGAAGCTTTCTTT.